This T cell receptor beta chain comes out of a study of shared clonotypes between healthy human individuals. The deep-level immunoSEQ assay was used. Unsorted PBMC replicate PCRs drew on 300 ng DNA, representing tens of thousands of T cell genomes. Clones were sequenced by immunoSEQ multiplex PCR, and TCRdb holds only the in-frame ones, with some missing. This table has about 560,000 clones, roughly 79% appearing once. J lost 4 bases, V lost 4 bases, and 4 bases had no gene match. The CDR3 is made up of 14 amino acids. The germline CDR1 and CDR2 sequences are MGHDK and SYGVNS. HIV-negative, healthy adults without recent acute infections or vaccinations were the donors.

The source of this sequence is a woman in her thirties or forties in good health. Some clones in this sample may be carry-over from other donors' samples. The chain employs TRBV25-1 and TRBJ1-2; 9 bases agree with TRBD1. Sequencing was carried out using PBMCs. The CDR3 nucleotides are TGTGCCAGCAGTGCCCGGGACAGGGTCTATGGCTACACCTTC. Protein sequence: CASSARDRVYGYTF.